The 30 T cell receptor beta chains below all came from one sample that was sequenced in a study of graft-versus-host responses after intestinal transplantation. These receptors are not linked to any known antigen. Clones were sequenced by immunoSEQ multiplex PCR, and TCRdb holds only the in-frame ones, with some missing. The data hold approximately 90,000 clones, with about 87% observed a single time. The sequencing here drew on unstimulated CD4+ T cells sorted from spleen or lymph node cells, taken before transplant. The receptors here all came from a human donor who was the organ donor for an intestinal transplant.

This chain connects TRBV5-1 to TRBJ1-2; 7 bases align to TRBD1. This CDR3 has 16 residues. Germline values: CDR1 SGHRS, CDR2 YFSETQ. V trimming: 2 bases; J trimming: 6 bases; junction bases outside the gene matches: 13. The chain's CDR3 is CASSLSLGGRGDGYTF. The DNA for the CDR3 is TGCGCCAGCAGCTTATCATTAGGGGGCAGGGGTGATGGCTACACCTTC. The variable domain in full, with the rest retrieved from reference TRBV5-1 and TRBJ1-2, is KAGVTQTPRYLIKTRGQQVTLSCSPISGHRSVSWYQQTPGQGLQFLFEYFSETQRNKGNFPGRFSGRQFSNSRSEMNVSTLELGDSALYLCASSLSLGGRGDGYTFGSGTRLTVV.

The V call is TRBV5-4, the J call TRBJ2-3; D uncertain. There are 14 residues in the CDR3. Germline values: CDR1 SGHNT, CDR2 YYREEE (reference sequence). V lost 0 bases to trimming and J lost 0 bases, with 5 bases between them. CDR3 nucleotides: TGTGCCAGCAGCTTGGCGGGTAGCACAGATACGCAGTATTTT. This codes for CASSLAGSTDTQYF.

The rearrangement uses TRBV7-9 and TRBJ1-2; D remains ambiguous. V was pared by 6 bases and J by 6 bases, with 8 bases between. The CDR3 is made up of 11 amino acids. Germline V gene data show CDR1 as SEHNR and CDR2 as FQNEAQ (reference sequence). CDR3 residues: CASRSVDGYTF. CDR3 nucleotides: TGTGCCAGCAGATCGGTCGATGGCTACACCTTC.

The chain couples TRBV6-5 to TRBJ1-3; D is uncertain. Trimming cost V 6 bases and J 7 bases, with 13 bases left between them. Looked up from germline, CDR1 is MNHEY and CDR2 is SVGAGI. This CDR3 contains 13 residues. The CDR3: CASRPFSGNTIYF. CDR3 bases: TGTGCCAGCAGACCGTTCTCCGGGAACACCATATATTTT.

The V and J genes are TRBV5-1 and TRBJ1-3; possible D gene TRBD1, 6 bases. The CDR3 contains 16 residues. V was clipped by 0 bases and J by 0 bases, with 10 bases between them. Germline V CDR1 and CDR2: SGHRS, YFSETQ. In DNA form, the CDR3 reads TGCGCCAGCAGCTTGGGACAGGCGAGCTCTGGAAACACCATATATTTT. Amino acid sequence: CASSLGQASSGNTIYF.

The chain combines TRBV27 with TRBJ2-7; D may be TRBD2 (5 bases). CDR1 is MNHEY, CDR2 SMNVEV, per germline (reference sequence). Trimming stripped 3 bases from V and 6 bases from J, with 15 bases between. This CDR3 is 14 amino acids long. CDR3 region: CASSLKGGFGEQYF. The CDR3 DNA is TGTGCCAGCAGTTTGAAGGGCGGGTTTGGCGAGCAGTACTTC.

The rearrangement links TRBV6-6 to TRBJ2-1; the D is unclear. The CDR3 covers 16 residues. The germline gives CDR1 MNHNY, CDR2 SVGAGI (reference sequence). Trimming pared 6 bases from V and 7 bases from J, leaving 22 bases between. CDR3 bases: TGTGCCAGCAGCCCCGAGTGGTATTCCGTGCCAAATGAGCAGTTCTTC. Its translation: CASSPEWYSVPNEQFF.

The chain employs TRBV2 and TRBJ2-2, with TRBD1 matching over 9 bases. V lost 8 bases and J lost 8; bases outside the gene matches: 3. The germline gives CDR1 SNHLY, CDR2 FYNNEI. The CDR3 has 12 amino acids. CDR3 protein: CASRDRAGELFF. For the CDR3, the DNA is TGTGCCAGCCGGGACAGGGCAGGGGAGCTGTTTTTT.

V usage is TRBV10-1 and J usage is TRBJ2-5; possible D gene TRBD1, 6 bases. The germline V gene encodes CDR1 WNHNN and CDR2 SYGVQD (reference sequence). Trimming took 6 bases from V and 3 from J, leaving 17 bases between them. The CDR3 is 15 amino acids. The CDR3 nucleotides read TGCGCCAGCAGGGAAGCACAGGGAATTAAAGAGACCCAGTACTTC. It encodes CASREAQGIKETQYF.

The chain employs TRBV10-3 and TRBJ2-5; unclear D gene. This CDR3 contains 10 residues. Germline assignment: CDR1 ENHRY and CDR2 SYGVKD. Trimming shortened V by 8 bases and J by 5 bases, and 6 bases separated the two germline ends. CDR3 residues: CAIGSETQYF. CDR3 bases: TGTGCCATCGGTAGCGAGACCCAGTACTTC.

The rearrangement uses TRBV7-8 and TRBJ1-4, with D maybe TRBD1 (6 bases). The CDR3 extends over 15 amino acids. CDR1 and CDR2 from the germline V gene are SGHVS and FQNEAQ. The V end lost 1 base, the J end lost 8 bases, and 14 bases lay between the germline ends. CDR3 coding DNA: TGTGCCAGCAGCTTAGTTGGGGGCGGGTGGGAAAAACTGTTTTTT. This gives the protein CASSLVGGGWEKLFF.

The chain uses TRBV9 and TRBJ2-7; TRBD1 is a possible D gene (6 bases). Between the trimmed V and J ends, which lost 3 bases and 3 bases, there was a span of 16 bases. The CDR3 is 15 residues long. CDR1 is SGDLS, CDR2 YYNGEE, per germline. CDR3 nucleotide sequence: TGTGCCAGCAGCGAGGGGGACACTTTAGACTACGAGCAGTACTTC. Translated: CASSEGDTLDYEQYF.

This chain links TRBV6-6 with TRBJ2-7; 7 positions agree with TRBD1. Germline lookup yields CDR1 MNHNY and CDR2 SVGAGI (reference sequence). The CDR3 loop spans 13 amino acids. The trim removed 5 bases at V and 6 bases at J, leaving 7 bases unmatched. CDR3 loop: CASSHDRVGEQYF. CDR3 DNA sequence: TGTGCCAGCAGTCACGACAGGGTGGGCGAGCAGTACTTC.

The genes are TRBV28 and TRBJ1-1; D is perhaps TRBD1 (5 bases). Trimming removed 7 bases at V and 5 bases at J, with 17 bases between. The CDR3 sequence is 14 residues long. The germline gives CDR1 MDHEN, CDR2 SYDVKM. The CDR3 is CASTKDPGRTEAFF. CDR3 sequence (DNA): TGTGCCAGCACCAAAGACCCAGGGAGGACTGAAGCTTTCTTT. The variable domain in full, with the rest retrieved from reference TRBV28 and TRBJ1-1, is DVKVTQSSRYLVKRTGEKVFLECVQDMDHENMFWYRQDPGLGLRLIYFSYDVKMKEKGDIPEGYSVSREKKERFSLILESASTNQTSMYLCASTKDPGRTEAFFGQGTRLTVV.

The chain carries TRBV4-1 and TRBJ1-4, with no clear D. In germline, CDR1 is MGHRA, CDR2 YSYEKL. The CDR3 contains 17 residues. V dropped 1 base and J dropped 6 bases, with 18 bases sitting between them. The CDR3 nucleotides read TGCGCCAGCAGCCAAGGCATTAAGACTCCCGGGGATGAAAAACTGTTTTTT. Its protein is CASSQGIKTPGDEKLFF.

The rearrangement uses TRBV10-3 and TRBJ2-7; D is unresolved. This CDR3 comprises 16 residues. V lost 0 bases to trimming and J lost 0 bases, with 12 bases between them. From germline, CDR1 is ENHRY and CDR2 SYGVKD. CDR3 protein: CAISESTIGSSYEQYF. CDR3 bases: TGTGCCATCAGTGAGTCGACAATTGGGTCCTCCTACGAGCAGTACTTC.

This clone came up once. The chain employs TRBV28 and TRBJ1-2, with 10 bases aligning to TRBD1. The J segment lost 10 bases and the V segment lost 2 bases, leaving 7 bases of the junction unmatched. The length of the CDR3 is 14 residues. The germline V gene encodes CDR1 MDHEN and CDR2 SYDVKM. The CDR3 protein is CASSLTGQGGDYTF. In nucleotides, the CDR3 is TGTGCCAGCAGTTTAACTGGACAGGGGGGTGACTACACCTTC.

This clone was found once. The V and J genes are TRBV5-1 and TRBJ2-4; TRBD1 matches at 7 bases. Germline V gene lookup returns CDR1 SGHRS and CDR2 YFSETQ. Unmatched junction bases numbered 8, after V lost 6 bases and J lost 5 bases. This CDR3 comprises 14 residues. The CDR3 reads CASTNPGTENIQYF. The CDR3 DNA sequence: TGCGCCAGCACGAACCCCGGGACAGAAAACATTCAGTACTTC.

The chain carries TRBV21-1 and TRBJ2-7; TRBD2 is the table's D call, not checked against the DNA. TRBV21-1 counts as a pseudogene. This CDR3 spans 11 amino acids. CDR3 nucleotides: TGTGCCCCCGGGAGTGGGAACGAGCAGTACTTC. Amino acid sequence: CAPGSGNEQYF.

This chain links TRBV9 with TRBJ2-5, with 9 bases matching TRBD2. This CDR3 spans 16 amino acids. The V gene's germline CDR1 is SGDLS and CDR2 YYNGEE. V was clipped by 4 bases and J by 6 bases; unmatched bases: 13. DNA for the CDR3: TGTGCCAGCAGCTCACGACCGGGACTAGCTCTGCAGACCCAGTACTTC. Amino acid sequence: CASSSRPGLALQTQYF.

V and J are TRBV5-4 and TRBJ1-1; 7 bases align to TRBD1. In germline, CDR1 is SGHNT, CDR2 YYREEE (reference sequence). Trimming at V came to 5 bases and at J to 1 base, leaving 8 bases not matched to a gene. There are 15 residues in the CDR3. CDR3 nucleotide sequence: TGTGCCAGCAGGCTGGACAAGGGGGCGAACACTGAAGCTTTCTTT. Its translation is CASRLDKGANTEAFF. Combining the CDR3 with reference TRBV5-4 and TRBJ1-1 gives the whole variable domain ETGVTQSPTHLIKTRGQQVTLRCSSQSGHNTVSWYQQALGQGPQFIFQYYREEENGRGNFPPRFSGLQFPNYSSELNVNALELDDSALYLCASRLDKGANTEAFFGQGTRLTVV.

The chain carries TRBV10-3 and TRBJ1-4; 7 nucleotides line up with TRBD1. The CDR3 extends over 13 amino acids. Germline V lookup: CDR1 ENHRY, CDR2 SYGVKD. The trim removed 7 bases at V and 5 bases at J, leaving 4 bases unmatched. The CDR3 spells CAIKGQPNEKLFF. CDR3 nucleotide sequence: TGTGCCATCAAGGGACAGCCCAATGAAAAACTGTTTTTT.

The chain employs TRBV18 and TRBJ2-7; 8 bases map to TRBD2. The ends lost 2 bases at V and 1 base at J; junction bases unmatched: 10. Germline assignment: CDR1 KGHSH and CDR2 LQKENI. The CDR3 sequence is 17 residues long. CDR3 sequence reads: CASSPSGLGRPSYEQYF. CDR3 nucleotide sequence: TGTGCCAGCTCACCATCGGGACTAGGGCGCCCTTCCTACGAGCAGTACTTC. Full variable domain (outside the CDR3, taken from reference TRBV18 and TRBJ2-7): NAGVMQNPRHLVRRRGQEARLRCSPMKGHSHVYWYRQLPEEGLKFMVYLQKENIIDESGMPKERFSAEFPKEGPSILRIQQVVRGDSAAYFCASSPSGLGRPSYEQYFGPGTRLTVT.

CDR3 coding DNA: TGTGCCAGCAGGGCAGGGGCCATCATGAGGTACGAGCAGTACTTC. It yields the protein CASRAGAIMRYEQYF. J is TRBJ2-7 and V is TRBV27, with a tentative D call TRBD1 (6 bases). CDR1 is MNHEY, CDR2 SMNVEV, per germline (reference sequence). Trimming cost V 6 bases and J 4 bases, with 19 bases left between them. The CDR3 contains 15 residues.

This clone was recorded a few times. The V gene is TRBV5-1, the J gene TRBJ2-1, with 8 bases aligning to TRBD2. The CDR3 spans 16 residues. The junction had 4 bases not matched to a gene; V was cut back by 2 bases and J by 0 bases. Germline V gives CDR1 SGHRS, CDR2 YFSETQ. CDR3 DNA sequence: TGCGCCAGCAGCTTTGGTAGCGGGACCTCCTACAATGAGCAGTTCTTC. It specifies CASSFGSGTSYNEQFF.

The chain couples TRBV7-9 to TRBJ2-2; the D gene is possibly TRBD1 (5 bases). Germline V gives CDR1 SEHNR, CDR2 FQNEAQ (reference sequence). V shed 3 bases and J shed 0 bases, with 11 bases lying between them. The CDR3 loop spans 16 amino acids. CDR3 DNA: TGTGCCAGCAGCTTCCGCTCCAGGGCGAACACCGGGGAGCTGTTTTTT. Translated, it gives CASSFRSRANTGELFF.

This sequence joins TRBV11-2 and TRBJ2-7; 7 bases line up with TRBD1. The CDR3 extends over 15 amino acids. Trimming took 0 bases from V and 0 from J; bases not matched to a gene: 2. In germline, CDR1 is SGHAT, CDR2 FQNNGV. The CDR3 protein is CASSLEGTDSYEQYF. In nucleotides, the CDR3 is TGTGCCAGCAGCTTAGAAGGGACAGACTCCTACGAGCAGTACTTC.

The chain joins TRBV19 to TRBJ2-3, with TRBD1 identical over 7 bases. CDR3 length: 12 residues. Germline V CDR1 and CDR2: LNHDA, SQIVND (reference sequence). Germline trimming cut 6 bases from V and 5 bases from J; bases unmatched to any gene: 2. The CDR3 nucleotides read TGTGCCAGTAGCCGGACAGGAGATACGCAGTATTTT. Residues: CASSRTGDTQYF.

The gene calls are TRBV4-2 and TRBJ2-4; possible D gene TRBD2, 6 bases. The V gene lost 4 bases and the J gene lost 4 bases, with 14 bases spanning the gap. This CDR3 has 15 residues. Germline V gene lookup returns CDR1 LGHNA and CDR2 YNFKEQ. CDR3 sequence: CASSREADQKNIQYF. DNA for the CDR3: TGTGCCAGCAGCCGGGAGGCTGACCAGAAAAACATTCAGTACTTC.

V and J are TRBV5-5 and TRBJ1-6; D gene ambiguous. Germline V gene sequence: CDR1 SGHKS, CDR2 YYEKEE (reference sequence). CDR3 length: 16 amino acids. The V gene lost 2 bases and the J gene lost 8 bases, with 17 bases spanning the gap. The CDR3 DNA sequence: TGTGCCAGCAGCTTTTTCTCCCGGGCCGGGGATTCACCCCTCCACTTT. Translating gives CASSFFSRAGDSPLHF.